The rows below give T cell receptor beta chains drawn from one sample of a study of cytomegalovirus exposure and HLA in healthy donors. Assay used: immunoSEQ multiplex PCR; TCRdb lists only in-frame clones, some missing. The repertoire table contains about 60,000 clones. The sequenced sample consisted of PBMCs. The receptor set was obtained from a boy younger than 18 in good health and CMV-seronegative. The CDR3 runs from the conserved cysteine through the conserved F or W. Fields, in order: CDR3 protein, V gene, J gene.

CASSLDTVYTEAFF	TRBV5-8	TRBJ1-1
CASSLGWNNTEAFF	TRBV19	TRBJ1-1
CASSRIETEIAFF	TRBV4-3	TRBJ1-1
CASSLALSEGAGQPQHF	TRBV7-9	TRBJ1-5
CASSQNSGWDRVSYEQYF	TRBV14	TRBJ2-7
CASSFVQGLDQPQHF	TRBV27	TRBJ1-5
CASSSGQGVAGQYF	TRBV5-4	TRBJ2-7
CAISEQGVNTEAFF	TRBV10-3	TRBJ1-1
CASSSGTSGSNEQFF	TRBV11-2	TRBJ2-1
CSVVLILAGYNEQFF	TRBV29-1	TRBJ2-1
CASSEGQGFTDTQYF	TRBV6-1	TRBJ2-3
CSVEERGELSGELFF	TRBV29-1	TRBJ2-2
CASSTRLTYNEQFF	TRBV5-4	TRBJ2-1
CASSYSVPLSEQYF	TRBV6-5	.
CASSPPGLSTDTQYF	TRBV18	TRBJ2-3
CATSRDRGDTEAFF	TRBV15	TRBJ1-1
CASSLIAGGTEAFF	TRBV14	TRBJ1-1
CAWSLRLGATEEQYF	TRBV30	TRBJ2-7
CSARTGGGYTF	TRBV20-1	TRBJ1-2
CASSLGGTGAYEQYF	TRBV5-1	TRBJ2-7
CAWSVVEAYNEQFF	TRBV30	TRBJ2-1
CASSSSQGWKRNGYTF	TRBV7-9	TRBJ1-2
CASSSDRDPANTEAFF	TRBV28	TRBJ1-1
CASSARTSGANTGELFF	TRBV6-1	TRBJ2-2
CASSLAGPYEQYF	TRBV14	TRBJ2-7
CASSFPGLENGYTF	TRBV5-1	TRBJ1-2
CAWSALSDYGYTF	TRBV30	TRBJ1-2
CASSLRTGSADTQYF	TRBV5-1	TRBJ2-3
CASSGTRGRTSPLHF	TRBV5-5	TRBJ1-6
CSVATSGGFYNEQFF	TRBV29-1	TRBJ2-1
CASSPGQDNNEQFF	TRBV5-1	TRBJ2-1
CASSLVWIGEQGTEAFF	TRBV27	TRBJ1-1
CASSPQGGDGGYTF	TRBV9	TRBJ1-2
CASRQVSGANVLTF	TRBV13	TRBJ2-6
CASRQVGTGELFF	TRBV5-1	TRBJ2-2
CASSNSGNEQFF	TRBV6-5	TRBJ2-1
CASSPGWNTIYF	TRBV6-5	TRBJ1-3
CASSFGRGGRYEQYF	TRBV5-4	TRBJ2-7
CASSGGTGMNTEAFF	TRBV5-1	TRBJ1-1